A single sample gave rise to the 19 T cell receptor beta chains below, sequenced in a study of blood T cells in healthy people across ages. The authors ran a second PCR of about 6 to 11 cycles using a sample-barcoded 5' primer and a J-beta primer mix. A single record per CDR3 protein comes from TCRdb applying MiXCR to the 5' RACE reads. The sample lists 550,000 to 600,000 distinct CDR3 sequences, 25% to 30% occurring once. Sample: blood. These receptors were collected from a woman between 70 and 85 years old in good health.

Note on this clonotype: One end of the junction varies from germline; a read error may be responsible. The chain combines TRBV7-2 with TRBJ2-3; D is uncertain. This CDR3 has 15 amino acids. Germline V gene lookup returns CDR1 SGHTA and CDR2 FQGNSA. CDR3 in DNA: TGTGCCAGCACCTTAAGTCGTAGGCCCCGGGATACGCAGTATTTT. Its translation: CASTLSRRPRDTQYF. The whole variable domain, remainder taken from reference TRBV7-2 and TRBJ2-3, is GAGVSQSPSNKVTEKGKDVELRCDPISGHTALYWYRQSLGQGLEFLIYFQGNSAPDKSGLPSDRFSAERTGGSVSTLTIQRTQQEDSAVYLCASTLSRRPRDTQYFGPGTRLTVL.

Only a few counts were recorded for this clonotype. The junction and the germline gene differ at one end; a read error may be behind it. This chain joins TRBV18 and TRBJ2-5, with no clear D. The germline V gene encodes CDR1 KGHSH and CDR2 LQKENI. CDR3 size: 15 residues. Here the CDR3 DNA reads TGTGCCAGCTCACCACCTGCTCGACTCCAAGGGACCCAGTACTTC. Its protein is CASSPPARLQGTQYF.

Worth noting for this clonotype: It is likely a read error, because the conserved phenylalanine at the end of the CDR3 is missing. This rearrangement joins TRBV19 to TRBJ2-7; TRBD2 agrees at 10 bases. V lost 5 bases, J lost 7 bases, and 8 bases stayed unmatched. CDR3 length: 14 residues. CDR1 and CDR2 from the germline V gene are LNHDA and SQIVND (reference sequence). This chain's CDR3 is CASSPLTGLAEQYL. The CDR3 DNA reads as TGTGCCAGTAGTCCCCTGACGGGACTAGCGGAGCAGTACCTC.

This clonotype came up a few times. The genes are TRBV7-2 and TRBJ1-2; D remains ambiguous. The germline V and J ends were trimmed by 5 bases and 0 bases, with 10 bases remaining between them. The germline V gene encodes CDR1 SGHTA and CDR2 FQGNSA. The length of the CDR3 is 14 residues. CDR3 nucleotide sequence: TGTGCCAGCAGCGTGGAGGGAGCTAACTATGGCTACACCTTC. Translating gives CASSVEGANYGYTF.

The sample holds a few counts of this clonotype. The chain joins TRBV10-3 to TRBJ2-1, with TRBD1 identical over 10 bases. From germline, CDR1 is ENHRY and CDR2 SYGVKD. After removal of 7 bases from V and 1 base from J, the junction contained 13 bases not matched to a gene. CDR3 length equals 18 residues. This CDR3 is CAIMTGGAGRGSYNEQFF. CDR3 sequence (DNA): TGTGCCATCATGACAGGGGGCGCAGGGCGGGGGTCCTACAATGAGCAGTTCTTC.

The chain links TRBV9 to TRBJ2-7; TRBD2 agrees at 14 bases. The trim removed 3 bases at V and 2 bases at J, leaving 1 base unmatched. Germline values: CDR1 SGDLS, CDR2 YYNGEE. CDR3 size: 15 residues. DNA for the CDR3: TGTGCCAGCAGCGGGGGACTAGCGGGGGCCTACGAGCAGTACTTC. Its protein is CASSGGLAGAYEQYF.

The J gene is TRBJ2-5, the V gene TRBV29-1, with D perhaps TRBD1 or TRBD2 (7 bases each). The J call may be wrong; the DNA end is better matched by TRBJ2-1. CDR3 length: 12 amino acids. CDR1 SQVTM and CDR2 ANQGSEA come from the germline V gene. CDR3 loop: CSATGEGDEQFF. CDR3 coding DNA: TGCAGCGCCACAGGGGAGGGGGATGAGCAGTTCTTC.

The V call is TRBV5-1, the J call TRBJ1-1; tentatively, D is TRBD1 (5 bases). Deletions cut 3 bases from V and 1 base from J, with 13 bases between. Germline V gives CDR1 SGHRS, CDR2 YFSETQ. The CDR3 sequence is 15 residues long. The CDR3 sequence is CASSSQVLENTEAFF. The CDR3 DNA reads as TGCGCCAGCAGCTCACAGGTCTTGGAGAACACTGAAGCTTTCTTT.

V and J are TRBV7-2 and TRBJ2-2; D gene uncertain. The CDR3 totals 12 residues. Germline assignment: CDR1 SGHTA and CDR2 FQGNSA. Trimming removed 0 bases at V and 14 bases at J, with 10 bases between. CDR3 DNA: TGTGCCAGCAGCTTAGCGACGAGACAACTGTTTTTT. Its protein product is CASSLATRQLFF.

The chain couples TRBV5-1 to TRBJ2-7; 9 bases are shared with TRBD1. Per the germline V gene, CDR1 is SGHRS and CDR2 is YFSETQ. The CDR3 contains 16 residues. With V trimmed by 1 base and J by 0 bases, 5 bases remained unmatched. This chain's CDR3 is CASSLFGTGSSYEQYF. CDR3 nucleotides: TGCGCCAGCAGCTTGTTCGGGACAGGGTCCTCCTACGAGCAGTACTTC.

In this sample, this clonotype turned up many times. At one end, the junction sequence differs from germline, possibly due to a read error. The CDR3 DNA sequence: TGTGCTAGCAGCTTAGCGCGTGGAGGGGCTGGAGAGCAGTTCTTC. Protein: CASSLARGGAGEQFF. The V gene is TRBV7-7, the J gene TRBJ2-5; a weak D match, TRBD2 (6 bases). The end of the DNA is better explained by TRBJ2-1, so the J call may be wrong. The germline gives CDR1 SSHAT, CDR2 FNYEAQ (reference sequence). The CDR3 covers 15 residues.

Only a few counts were recorded for this clonotype. The chain links TRBV20-1 to TRBJ2-7; D possibly corresponds to TRBD1 (6 bases). CDR3 length: 13 residues. Per germline, CDR1 DFQATT and CDR2 SNEGSKA (reference sequence). V lost 5 bases to trimming and J lost 0 bases, with 11 bases between them. Here the CDR3 reads CSALTGLSYEQYF. DNA of the CDR3: TGCAGTGCTCTGACAGGACTCTCCTACGAGCAGTACTTC.

The chain links TRBV4-2 to TRBJ2-5; possible D gene TRBD1, 7 bases. Judging by the DNA end, TRBJ2-7 fits better; the J call may be wrong. The germline V gene has CDR1 LGHNA and CDR2 YNFKEQ. CDR3 length: 16 residues. CDR3 region: CASRRSDRTISYEQYF. CDR3 sequence (DNA): TGTGCCAGCAGACGATCGGACAGGACTATCTCCTACGAGCAGTACTTC.

The chain is built from TRBV20-1 and TRBJ2-7, with TRBD2 matching over 8 bases. The CDR3 extends over 16 amino acids. In germline, CDR1 is DFQATT, CDR2 SNEGSKA (reference sequence). The trim removed 4 bases at V and 0 bases at J, leaving 11 bases unmatched. The chain's CDR3 is CSAIAGGSAGSYEQYF. CDR3 nucleotide sequence: TGCAGTGCTATTGCGGGGGGCTCAGCGGGCTCCTACGAGCAGTACTTC.

This chain uses TRBV7-8 with TRBJ1-2; D is uncertain. Trimming removed 1 base at V and 1 base at J, with 13 bases between. The germline CDR1 and CDR2 sequences are SGHVS and FQNEAQ. The CDR3 length is 16 residues. CDR3 nucleotide sequence: TGTGCCAGCAGCTTAGTTGGGCGTCACCTTAACTATGGCTACACCTTC. This gives the protein CASSLVGRHLNYGYTF.

The chain uses TRBV29-1 and TRBJ1-2; TRBD1 matches 7 bases. The V gene's germline CDR1 is SQVTM and CDR2 ANQGSEA. The CDR3 is made up of 12 amino acids. J gave up 8 bases and V 6 bases, and 9 bases lay outside the gene matches. CDR3 in DNA: TGCAGCGTCCAGTCGACAGGGACCGGCTACACCTTC. Translated: CSVQSTGTGYTF.

This clonotype has a handful of counts. The rearrangement uses TRBV11-3 and TRBJ2-1; D possibly matches TRBD1 or TRBD2 (5 bases each). The J call is in doubt because the DNA end fits TRBJ2-5 better. Germline V gene data show CDR1 as SGHNT and CDR2 as YENEEA. The CDR3 totals 14 residues. CDR3 residues: CASSAGTPEETQYF. Here the CDR3 DNA reads TGTGCCAGCAGCGCTGGGACCCCTGAGGAGACCCAGTACTTC.

This clonotype appeared a few times. CDR3: CSVADRGEKKLFF. The DNA for the CDR3 is TGCAGCGTCGCTGACAGGGGGGAGAAAAAACTGTTTTTT. The chain joins TRBV29-1 to TRBJ1-4, with TRBD1 identical over 9 bases. CDR3 size: 13 residues. Germline values: CDR1 SQVTM, CDR2 ANQGSEA. V was clipped by 6 bases and J by 9 bases; unmatched bases: 8.

This clonotype was observed a handful of times. The chain combines TRBV10-3 with TRBJ1-2; D gene ambiguous. Germline V lookup: CDR1 ENHRY, CDR2 SYGVKD. V lost 2 bases and J 4 bases, leaving 11 bases between the germline ends. The CDR3 spans 14 residues. The CDR3 reads CAISEEYVGYGYTF. The CDR3 DNA follows: TGTGCCATCAGTGAGGAGTACGTGGGCTATGGCTACACCTTC.